This T cell receptor beta chain came from a study of blood T cell repertoires in COVID-19. Study context: PBMCs, B-cell-depleted T cells, or T cells were the source of the cDNA or gDNA that made up the material.

In the authors' methods: Using reference gene primer amplification, nucleated cell counts were estimated. Data came from immunoSEQ multiplex PCR; TCRdb stores just in-frame clones and leaves some out. That table furnishes V, J and clone size, whereas the DNA furnished D and trimming. The sample has approximately 90,000 clones; approximately 80% are singletons. CDR1 is MNHEY and CDR2 is SVGEGT in the germline V gene. V shed 6 bases and J shed 5 bases, with 16 bases lying between them. The CDR3 runs 14 residues. The TCR originated in a man between 65 and 80 years old with acute or convalescent COVID-19. Sequenced: peripheral blood. The chain joins TRBV6-2 or TRBV6-3 to TRBJ1-1; maybe TRBD1 (5 bases). CDR3: CASSSQGGGTEAFF. CDR3 sequence (DNA): TGTGCCAGCAGCAGCCAGGGCGGGGGAACTGAAGCTTTCTTT.